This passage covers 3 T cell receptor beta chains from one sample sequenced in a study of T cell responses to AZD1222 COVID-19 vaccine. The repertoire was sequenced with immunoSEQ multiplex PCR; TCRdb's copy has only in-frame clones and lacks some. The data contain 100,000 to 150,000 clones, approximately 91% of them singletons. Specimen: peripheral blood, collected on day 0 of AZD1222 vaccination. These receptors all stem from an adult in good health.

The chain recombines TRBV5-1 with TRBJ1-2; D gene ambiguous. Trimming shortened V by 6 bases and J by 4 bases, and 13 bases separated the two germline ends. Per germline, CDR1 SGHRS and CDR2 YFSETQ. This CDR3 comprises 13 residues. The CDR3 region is CASTTAGIYGYTF. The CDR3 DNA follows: TGCGCCAGCACCACGGCCGGCATCTATGGCTACACCTTC.

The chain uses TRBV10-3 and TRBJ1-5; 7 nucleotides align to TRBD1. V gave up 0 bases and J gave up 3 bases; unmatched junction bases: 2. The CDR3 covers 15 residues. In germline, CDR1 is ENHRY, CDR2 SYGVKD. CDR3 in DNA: TGTGCCATCAGTGAGTCGACAGGGTTCAATCAGCCCCAGCATTTT. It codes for CAISESTGFNQPQHF.

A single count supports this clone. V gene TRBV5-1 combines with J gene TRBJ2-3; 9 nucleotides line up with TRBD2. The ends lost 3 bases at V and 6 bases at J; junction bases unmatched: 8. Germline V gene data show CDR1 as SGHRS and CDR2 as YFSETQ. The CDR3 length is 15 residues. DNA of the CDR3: TGCGCCAGCAGCTCCGGGACTAGCATGTTCGATACGCAGTATTTT. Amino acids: CASSSGTSMFDTQYF.